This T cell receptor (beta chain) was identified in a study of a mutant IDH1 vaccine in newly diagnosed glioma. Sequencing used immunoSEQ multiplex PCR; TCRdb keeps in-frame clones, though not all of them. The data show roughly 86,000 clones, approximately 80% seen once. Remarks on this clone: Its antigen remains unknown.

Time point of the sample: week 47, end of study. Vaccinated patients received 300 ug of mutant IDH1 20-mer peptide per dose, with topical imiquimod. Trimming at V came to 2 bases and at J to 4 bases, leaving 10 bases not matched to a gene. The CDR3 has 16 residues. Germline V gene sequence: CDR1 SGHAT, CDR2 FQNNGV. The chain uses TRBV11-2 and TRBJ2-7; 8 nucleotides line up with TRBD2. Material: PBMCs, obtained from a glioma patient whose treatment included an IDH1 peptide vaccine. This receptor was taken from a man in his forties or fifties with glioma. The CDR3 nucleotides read TGTGCCAGCAGCTTAAATTCGGCGGGAGGATCATACGAGCAGTACTTC. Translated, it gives CASSLNSAGGSYEQYF. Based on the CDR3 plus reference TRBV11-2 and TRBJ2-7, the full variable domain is EAGVAQSPRYKIIEKRQSVAFWCNPISGHATLYWYQQILGQGPKLLIQFQNNGVVDDSQLPKDRFSAERLKGVDSTLKIQPAKLEDSAVYLCASSLNSAGGSYEQYFGPGTRLTVT.